This T cell receptor beta chain was recovered during a study of beta chain features in type 1 diabetes. General study points: Patients with type 1 diabetes carried fewer insertions and had more deletions at their VDJ junctions. TCRB CDR3 length was moderately but significantly reduced in all four CD4+ subsets of Type 1 diabetes patients. In patients and controls equally, PCR might favor templates that are shorter.

This clone was observed a handful of times. What it binds is not known. In total, each donor contributed a single heparinised blood draw that averaged around 100 mL. CD45RO/CCR7/CD25/CD127/CD95/CD27 separated CD4+ naive, central memory, regulatory and stem cell-like memory cells by sorting. The CDR3 sequence is 15 residues long. CDR1 and CDR2 (germline): MGHRA, YSYEKL. V dropped 1 base and J dropped 10; count of bases not matched to a gene: 9. Isolated RNA was reverse transcribed in full, so expressed TCRB transcripts were sequenced. Some clones are missing from TCRdb's copy, which holds only in-frame ones; the method was immunoSEQ multiplex PCR. The sample carries hundreds of thousands of clones, about an eighth recorded once.

The TCR sequence derives from a man younger than 35 with type 1 diabetes. Sequencing was performed on naive CD4+ T cells from blood. V gene TRBV4-1 combines with J gene TRBJ2-1; 8 bases match TRBD2. The CDR3 reads CASSQVTGGAREQFF. CDR3 coding DNA: TGCGCCAGCAGCCAAGTTACGGGGGGGGCCCGGGAGCAGTTCTTC.